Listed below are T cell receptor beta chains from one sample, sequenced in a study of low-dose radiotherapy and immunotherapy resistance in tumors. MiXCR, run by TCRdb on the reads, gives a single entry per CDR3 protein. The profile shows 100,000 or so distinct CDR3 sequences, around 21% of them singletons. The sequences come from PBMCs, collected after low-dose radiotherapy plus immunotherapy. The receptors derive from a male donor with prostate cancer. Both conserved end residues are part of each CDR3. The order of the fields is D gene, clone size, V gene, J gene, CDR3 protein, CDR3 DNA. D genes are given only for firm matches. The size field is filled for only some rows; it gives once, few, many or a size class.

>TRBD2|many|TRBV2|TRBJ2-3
CASSERASGGTDTQYF
TGTGCCAGCAGTGAACGGGCCAGCGGGGGTACAGATACGCAGTATTTT
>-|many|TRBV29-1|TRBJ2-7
CSVDEGGRPYEQYF
TGCAGCGTTGATGAAGGGGGGCGCCCCTACGAGCAGTACTTC
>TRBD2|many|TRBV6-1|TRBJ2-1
CASGYSGAHEQFF
TGTGCCAGCGGGTATAGCGGGGCTCATGAGCAGTTCTTC
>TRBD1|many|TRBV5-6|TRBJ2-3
CASSLPGQITDTQYF
TGTGCCAGCAGCTTACCGGGACAGATCACAGATACGCAGTATTTT
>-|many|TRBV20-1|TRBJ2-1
CSAQPMTGPYNEQFF
TGCAGTGCTCAGCCTATGACAGGCCCCTACAATGAGCAGTTCTTC
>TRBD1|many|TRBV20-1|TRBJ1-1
CSAREWIRGQGRTEAFF
TGCAGTGCTAGAGAATGGATCCGGGGACAGGGGAGAACTGAAGCTTTCTTT
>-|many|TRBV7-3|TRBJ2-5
CASSLTGGGAETQYF
TGTGCCAGCAGCTTAACTGGGGGCGGAGCGGAGACCCAGTACTTC
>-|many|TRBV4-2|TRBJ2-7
CASSQDPPRSTQRPYEQYF
TGTGCCAGCAGCCAAGACCCCCCGCGATCAACCCAACGTCCCTACGAGCAGTACTTC
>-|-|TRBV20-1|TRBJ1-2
CSARTPPNEWGYTF
TGCAGTGCTAGAACCCCACCGAACGAGTGGGGCTACACCTTC
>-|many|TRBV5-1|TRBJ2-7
CASSLGPVREQYF
TGCGCCAGCAGCTTGGGCCCTGTGCGGGAGCAGTACTTC
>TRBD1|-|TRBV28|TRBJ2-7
CASSRQGGASYEQYF
TGTGCCAGCAGCAGACAGGGTGGGGCCTCCTACGAGCAGTACTTC
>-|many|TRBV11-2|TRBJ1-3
CASRTATGPSSGNTIYF
TGTGCCAGCAGAACTGCTACGGGTCCAAGCTCTGGAAACACCATATATTTT
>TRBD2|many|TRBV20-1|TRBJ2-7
CSARPSGGAYEQYF
TGCAGTGCTAGACCTAGCGGGGGGGCCTACGAGCAGTACTTC
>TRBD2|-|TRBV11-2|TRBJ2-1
CASSLVSGGGDEQFF
TGTGCCAGCAGCCTCGTTTCGGGGGGAGGCGATGAGCAGTTCTTC
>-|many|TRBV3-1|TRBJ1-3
CASSRGVVSSGNTIYF
TGTGCCAGCAGCCGGGGTGTGGTGTCCTCTGGAAACACCATATATTTT
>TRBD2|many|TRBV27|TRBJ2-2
CASSAGDDTGELFF
TGTGCCAGCAGTGCGGGGGATGATACCGGGGAGCTGTTTTTT
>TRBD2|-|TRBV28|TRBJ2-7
CASTSGGSSYEQYF
TGTGCCAGCACGAGCGGGGGTTCCTCCTACGAGCAGTACTTC
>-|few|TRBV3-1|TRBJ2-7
CASSQIGGLYEQYF
TGTGCCAGCAGCCAAATCGGGGGGCTGTACGAGCAGTACTTC
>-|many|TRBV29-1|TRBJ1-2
CSVGGGNYGYTF
TGCAGCGTTGGTGGCGGGAACTATGGCTACACCTTC
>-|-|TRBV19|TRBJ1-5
CTTSRQCNQPQHF
TGTACCACCTCTAGACAGTGTAATCAGCCCCAGCATTTT
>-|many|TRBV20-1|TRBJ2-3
CSAPWDNEPTDTQYF
TGCAGTGCTCCCTGGGACAATGAGCCGACAGATACGCAGTATTTT
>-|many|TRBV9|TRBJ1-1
CASSVGREAFF
TGTGCCAGCAGCGTTGGCAGAGAAGCTTTCTTT
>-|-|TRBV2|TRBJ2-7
CASSKLSGNYEQYF
TGTGCCAGCAGTAAACTGTCAGGGAACTACGAGCAGTACTTC
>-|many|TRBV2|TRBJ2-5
CASSEAGPQETQYF
TGTGCCAGCAGTGAAGCGGGGCCACAAGAGACCCAGTACTTC
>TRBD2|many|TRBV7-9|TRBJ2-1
CASSPQSSGGGEQFF
TGTGCCAGCAGCCCCCAGTCTAGCGGGGGGGGTGAGCAGTTCTTC
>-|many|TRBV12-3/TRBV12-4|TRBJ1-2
CASSLVGGGYTF
TGTGCCAGCAGTTTAGTGGGGGGAGGCTACACCTTC
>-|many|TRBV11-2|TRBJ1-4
CASSGTMAGRKLFF
TGTGCCAGCAGCGGGACCATGGCGGGGCGGAAACTGTTTTTT
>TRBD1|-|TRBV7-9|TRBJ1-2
CASSLVDRVLGVYGYTF
TGTGCCAGCAGCTTAGTGGACAGGGTATTAGGAGTCTATGGCTACACCTTC
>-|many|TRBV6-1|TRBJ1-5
CASISTATNQPQHF
TGTGCCAGCATTTCGACAGCCACTAATCAGCCCCAGCATTTT
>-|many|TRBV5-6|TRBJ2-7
CASSRPGGGGSIYEQYF
TGTGCCAGCAGCCGACCCGGGGGCGGGGGAAGCATCTACGAGCAGTACTTC
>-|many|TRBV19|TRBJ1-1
CASGGGIGTEAFF
TGTGCCAGTGGGGGGGGGATCGGCACTGAAGCTTTCTTT
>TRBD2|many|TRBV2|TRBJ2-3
CASSSSTAGGKDTQYF
TGTGCCAGCAGTTCCTCAACGGCGGGGGGAAAAGATACGCAGTATTTT
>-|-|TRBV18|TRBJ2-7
CASSPLQGQSSYEQYF
TGTGCCAGCTCACCCTTACAGGGCCAAAGCTCCTACGAGCAGTACTTC
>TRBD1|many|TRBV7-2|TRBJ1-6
CASQRDRAYNSPLHF
TGTGCCAGCCAAAGGGACAGGGCCTATAATTCACCCCTCCACTTT
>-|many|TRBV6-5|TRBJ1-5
CASSYSAGSNQPQHF
TGTGCCAGCAGTTACTCCGCCGGGAGCAATCAGCCCCAGCATTTT
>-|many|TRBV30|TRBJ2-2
CAWSVETGNTGELFF
TGTGCCTGGAGCGTTGAGACAGGGAACACCGGGGAGCTGTTTTTT
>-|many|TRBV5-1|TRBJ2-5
CASSPDPGRTQETQYF
TGCGCCAGCAGCCCTGACCCAGGGCGGACTCAAGAGACCCAGTACTTC
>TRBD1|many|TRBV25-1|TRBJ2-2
CASRPNTGANTGELFF
TGTGCCAGCAGACCCAACACAGGGGCTAACACCGGGGAGCTGTTTTTT
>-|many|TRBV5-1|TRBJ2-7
CASSLSGQFTYEQYF
TGCGCCAGCAGTCTCTCGGGGCAGTTTACCTACGAGCAGTACTTC
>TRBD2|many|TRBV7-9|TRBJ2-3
CASSTSGGAKDTQYF
TGTGCCAGCAGCACTAGCGGGGGGGCGAAAGATACGCAGTATTTT
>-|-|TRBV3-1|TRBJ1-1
CASSSDINTEAFF
TGTGCCAGCAGTTCCGACATAAACACTGAAGCTTTCTTT
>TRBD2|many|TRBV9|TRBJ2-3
CASSVAVAGGTDTQYF
TGTGCCAGCAGCGTAGCGGTAGCGGGGGGCACAGATACGCAGTATTTT
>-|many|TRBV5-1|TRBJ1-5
CASSLWSNQPQHF
TGCGCCAGCAGCTTGTGGAGCAATCAGCCCCAGCATTTT
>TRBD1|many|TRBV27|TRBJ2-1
CASSPSLAQGVNNEQFF
TGTGCCAGCAGCCCCTCCCTGGCACAGGGGGTAAACAATGAGCAGTTCTTC
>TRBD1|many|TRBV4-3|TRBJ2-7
CASSIQGAWSYEQYF
TGCGCCAGCAGTATACAGGGGGCATGGTCCTACGAGCAGTACTTC